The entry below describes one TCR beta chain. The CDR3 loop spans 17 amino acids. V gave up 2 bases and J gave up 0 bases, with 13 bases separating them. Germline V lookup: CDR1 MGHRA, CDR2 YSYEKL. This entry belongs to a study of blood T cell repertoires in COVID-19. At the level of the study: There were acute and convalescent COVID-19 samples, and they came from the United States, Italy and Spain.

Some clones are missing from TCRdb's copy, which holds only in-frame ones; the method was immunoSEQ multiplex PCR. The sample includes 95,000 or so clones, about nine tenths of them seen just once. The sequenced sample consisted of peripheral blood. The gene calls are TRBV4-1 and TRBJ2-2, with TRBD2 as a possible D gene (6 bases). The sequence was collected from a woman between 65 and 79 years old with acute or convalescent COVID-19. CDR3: CASSQSLGRPNTGELFF. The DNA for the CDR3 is TGCGCCAGCAGCCAATCCTTGGGGAGGCCGAACACCGGGGAGCTGTTTTTT.